The 25 T cell receptor beta chains below come from one sample, sequenced in a study of blood T cell repertoires in COVID-19. Libraries were prepared by immunoSEQ multiplex PCR; TCRdb keeps only in-frame clonotypes and omits some of them. The sample has hundreds of thousands of clones; roughly 85% are singletons. Sequencing used peripheral blood. The origin of the receptors is a human donor in a cohort sampled during active COVID-19.

J is TRBJ2-3 and V is TRBV9, with D perhaps TRBD1 (6 bases). CDR1 is SGDLS, CDR2 YYNGEE, per germline. The CDR3 extends over 13 amino acids. Trimming removed 1 base at V and 5 bases at J, with 8 bases between. The CDR3 coding sequence is TGTGCCAGCAGCGTACAGGGGAAAGATACGCAGTATTTT. This encodes CASSVQGKDTQYF.

This clone was seen more than once but under ten times. This chain connects TRBV3-1 (or the pseudogene TRBV3-2) to TRBJ1-6; a weak D match, TRBD1 (5 bases). Germline loops: CDR1 LGHDT, CDR2 YNNKEL (reference sequence). The germline V and J ends were trimmed by 0 bases and 5 bases, with 5 bases remaining between them. The length of the CDR3 is 14 residues. CDR3 DNA sequence: TGTGCCAGCAGCCAAGACAGGGATAATTCACCCCTCCACTTT. Protein product: CASSQDRDNSPLHF.

This chain uses TRBV19 with TRBJ1-5; 10 bases map to TRBD1. The V gene's germline CDR1 is LNHDA and CDR2 SQIVND (reference sequence). Unmatched junction bases numbered 3, after V lost 6 bases and J lost 4 bases. This CDR3 has 14 residues. The chain's CDR3 is CASRTGQGNQPQHF. In DNA, the CDR3 is TGTGCCAGTAGGACGGGACAGGGGAATCAGCCCCAGCATTTT.

This chain joins TRBV27 and TRBJ2-2; a weak D match, TRBD1 (6 bases). V lost 3 bases and J lost 4, with 15 bases in between. Looked up from germline, CDR1 is MNHEY and CDR2 is SMNVEV (reference sequence). The CDR3 length is 16 residues. Here the CDR3 reads CASSFDLGAGTGELFF. The DNA of the CDR3 is TGTGCCAGCAGTTTTGATTTGGGGGCGGGCACCGGGGAGCTGTTTTTT.

Worth noting for this clone: Other DNA sequences in this sample translate to the same CDR3. The rearrangement uses TRBV9 and TRBJ1-2; 8 bases align to TRBD1. CDR1 and CDR2 (germline): SGDLS, YYNGEE. The CDR3 has 14 amino acids. Trimming removed 0 bases from V and 2 bases from J; junction bases left unmatched: 0. CDR3 protein: CASSVGDRNYGYTF. The DNA of the CDR3 is TGTGCCAGCAGCGTAGGGGACAGGAACTATGGCTACACCTTC. The entire variable domain, with the rest obtained from reference TRBV9 and TRBJ1-2, is as follows: DSGVTQTPKHLITATGQRVTLRCSPRSGDLSVYWYQQSLDQGLQFLIQYYNGEERAKGNILERFSAQQFPDLHSELNLSSLELGDSALYFCASSVGDRNYGYTFGSGTRLTVV.

The V and J genes are TRBV3-1 (or the pseudogene TRBV3-2) and TRBJ1-5; 7 bases align to TRBD1. This CDR3 is built from 15 residues. CDR1 is LGHDT and CDR2 is YNNKEL in the germline V gene (reference sequence). V dropped 0 bases and J dropped 3; count of bases not matched to a gene: 2. This CDR3 reads CASSQDRGFNQPQHF. For the CDR3, the DNA is TGTGCCAGCAGCCAAGACAGGGGGTTCAATCAGCCCCAGCATTTT.

V usage is TRBV14 and J usage is TRBJ1-2, with TRBD1 matching 7 bases. V trimming: 3 bases; J trimming: 10 bases; junction bases outside the gene matches: 8. This CDR3 spans 13 amino acids. Germline CDR1 and CDR2: SGHDN and FVKESK. CDR3 in amino acids: CASSHPQGRDYTF. CDR3 nucleotides: TGTGCCAGCAGCCACCCACAGGGGCGAGACTACACCTTC.

This sequence joins TRBV24-1 and TRBJ1-1; 8 bases are a match to TRBD1. Germline loops: CDR1 KGHDR, CDR2 SFDVKD. Trimming at V came to 4 bases and at J to 0 bases, leaving 9 bases not matched to a gene. The CDR3 is 17 amino acids. The CDR3 DNA is TGTGCCACCAGTGAGTCCGGGACAGGAGCAATGAACACTGAAGCTTTCTTT. Protein product: CATSESGTGAMNTEAFF.

The chain couples TRBV3-1 (or the pseudogene TRBV3-2) to TRBJ1-2; 8 nucleotides align to TRBD1. Per germline, CDR1 LGHDT and CDR2 YNNKEL (reference sequence). Trimming took 0 bases from V and 4 from J; bases not matched to a gene: 13. The CDR3 spans 18 residues. The CDR3 DNA sequence: TGTGCCAGCAGCCAAGATTTATCCGCGCAGGGGGCTATCTATGGCTACACCTTC. This encodes CASSQDLSAQGAIYGYTF.

The chain employs TRBV9 and TRBJ2-7; D gene uncertain. V gave up 0 bases and J gave up 7 bases, with 14 bases separating them. The CDR3 totals 14 residues. Looked up from germline, CDR1 is SGDLS and CDR2 is YYNGEE. The CDR3 loop is CASSVGNSPGEQYF. CDR3 DNA sequence: TGTGCCAGCAGCGTAGGAAACAGCCCTGGGGAGCAGTACTTC.

DNA of the CDR3: TGTGCCAGCAGTATACAGGGTAGGGGTGAAAAACTGTTTTTT. The encoded protein is CASSIQGRGEKLFF. This chain links TRBV6-5 with TRBJ1-4; weak D call: TRBD1 (6 bases). This CDR3 comprises 14 residues. The germline V gene has CDR1 MNHEY and CDR2 SVGAGI. V lost 5 bases and J lost 7, with 14 bases in between.

The chain couples TRBV7-8 to TRBJ2-3, with D possibly matching TRBD1 (5 bases). The germline CDR1 and CDR2 sequences are SGHVS and FQNEAQ. The CDR3 covers 15 residues. The V gene lost 1 base and the J gene lost 4 bases, with 12 bases spanning the gap. CDR3 bases: TGTGCCAGCAGCTTAGGATACTCAGGGCCAGATACGCAGTATTTT. Translation gives CASSLGYSGPDTQYF.

CDR3 nucleotides: TGCGCCAGCAGCCGAACAGGGTGGGAGAACACTGAAGCTTTCTTT. Encoded protein: CASSRTGWENTEAFF. J is TRBJ1-1 and V is TRBV4-1; possible D gene TRBD1, 6 bases. Germline V gene data show CDR1 as MGHRA and CDR2 as YSYEKL. The CDR3 is 15 amino acids. The germline V and J ends were trimmed by 4 bases and 1 base, with 13 bases remaining between them.

The chain combines TRBV20-1 with TRBJ2-7, with TRBD1 matching over 7 bases. In germline, CDR1 is DFQATT, CDR2 SNEGSKA (reference sequence). J lost 3 bases, V lost 3 bases, and 5 bases had no gene match. The CDR3 runs to 13 residues. The CDR3 spells CSASLQGSYEQYF. The CDR3 DNA is TGCAGTGCTAGTTTACAGGGGAGCTACGAGCAGTACTTC.

The V call is TRBV9, the J call TRBJ2-2; 8 nucleotides align to TRBD1. Unmatched junction bases numbered 1, after V lost 2 bases and J lost 4 bases. This CDR3 comprises 14 residues. Germline CDR1 reads SGDLS; CDR2 reads YYNGEE. CDR3 protein: CASSVGQATGELFF. As DNA, the CDR3 is TGTGCCAGCAGCGTGGGACAGGCCACCGGGGAGCTGTTTTTT.

The chain joins TRBV5-1 to TRBJ2-1, with 10 bases that match TRBD2. Germline values: CDR1 SGHRS, CDR2 YFSETQ. Germline trimming cut 0 bases from V and 6 bases from J; bases unmatched to any gene: 9. The CDR3 covers 17 residues. DNA for the CDR3: TGCGCCAGCAGCTTGGGGCTCCTAGCGGGGGTTATCAATGAGCAGTTCTTC. Translated: CASSLGLLAGVINEQFF. The whole variable domain, remainder taken from reference TRBV5-1 and TRBJ2-1, is KAGVTQTPRYLIKTRGQQVTLSCSPISGHRSVSWYQQTPGQGLQFLFEYFSETQRNKGNFPGRFSGRQFSNSRSEMNVSTLELGDSALYLCASSLGLLAGVINEQFFGPGTRLTVL.

The CDR3 is CASSEVLNGYTF. In DNA form, the CDR3 reads TGTGCCAGCAGTGAGGTACTAAATGGCTACACCTTC. The genes are TRBV2 and TRBJ1-2; D ambiguous. This CDR3 spans 12 amino acids. Trimming shortened V by 3 bases and J by 6 bases, and 8 bases separated the two germline ends. Germline CDR1 and CDR2: SNHLY and FYNNEI.

Comments on this clone: At one end, the junction sequence differs from germline, possibly due to a read error. This chain connects TRBV6-5 to TRBJ1-1, with TRBD1 matching 10 bases. This CDR3 spans 13 amino acids. Germline CDR1 MNHEY, CDR2 SVGAGI. CDR3 region: CASSSGVLGQGYF. CDR3 sequence (DNA): TGTGCCAGCAGTAGTGGGGTGTTGGGACAGGGGTACTTT.

The rearrangement uses TRBV7-2 and TRBJ2-7; D gene uncertain. Trimming removed 2 bases from V and 4 bases from J, with 9 bases in between. There are 13 residues in the CDR3. CDR1 and CDR2 (germline): SGHTA, FQGNSA. In nucleotides, the CDR3 is TGTGCCAGCAGCTTATCCCGAGGTTACGAGCAGTACTTC. Its translation: CASSLSRGYEQYF.

In this sample, this clone turned up a few times. V usage is TRBV12-3 or TRBV12-4 and J usage is TRBJ1-1, with unresolved D. V lost 6 bases and J 1 base, leaving 9 bases between the germline ends. The length of the CDR3 is 13 residues. The DNA for the CDR3 is TGTGCCAGCAGGAACACGGGGAACACTGAAGCTTTCTTT. Protein product: CASRNTGNTEAFF.

This clone came up a few times. This chain joins TRBV27 and TRBJ2-1, with D tentatively TRBD2 (6 bases). The ends were cut back, 5 bases at V and 8 bases at J, with 10 bases in the middle. The CDR3 contains 12 residues. Germline assignment: CDR1 MNHEY and CDR2 SMNVEV (reference sequence). The CDR3 DNA sequence: TGTGCCAGCAGTCGATGGGGGGATGAGCAGTTCTTC. It encodes CASSRWGDEQFF.

DNA of the CDR3: TGTGCCAGCAGCGGGGGACTCGACGAGCAGTACTTC. This gives the protein CASSGGLDEQYF. V is TRBV9 and J is TRBJ2-7; TRBD2 might be the D (6 bases). V lost 3 bases, J lost 5 bases, and 9 bases lay in between. This CDR3 contains 12 residues. Per the germline V gene, CDR1 is SGDLS and CDR2 is YYNGEE.

The chain uses TRBV19 and TRBJ1-5; 7 positions match TRBD1. V dropped 6 bases and J dropped 11; count of bases not matched to a gene: 10. CDR1 and CDR2 from the germline V gene are LNHDA and SQIVND (reference sequence). The CDR3 sequence is 13 residues long. CDR3 DNA sequence: TGTGCCAGTAGCCAGGCAGGGGGTCGAGCCCAGCATTTT. Translation gives CASSQAGGRAQHF.

The genes are TRBV18 and TRBJ2-5; D is possibly TRBD1 (6 bases). Deletions cut 5 bases from V and 5 bases from J, with 18 bases between. The CDR3 has 15 residues. Germline V gene lookup returns CDR1 KGHSH and CDR2 LQKENI. CDR3 sequence reads: CASSAQLGGLETQYF. CDR3 nucleotide sequence: TGTGCCAGCTCAGCCCAACTAGGGGGTCTGGAGACCCAGTACTTC.

The chain's CDR3 is CASSESEGPYGYTF. The CDR3 nucleotides read TGTGCCAGCAGTGAATCGGAGGGACCCTATGGCTACACCTTC. The rearrangement links TRBV25-1 to TRBJ1-2, with D possibly being TRBD1 (5 bases). The CDR3 sequence is 14 residues long. Germline-derived CDR1 and CDR2 are MGHDK and SYGVNS. Trimming removed 1 base from V and 4 bases from J, with 10 bases in between.